What follows are 29 T cell receptor beta chains derived from one specimen sequenced in a study of siplizumab effects on memory and regulatory T cells. This table comes from immunoSEQ multiplex PCR, and its TCRdb copy is limited to in-frame clones, with some not included. This sample yields about 68,000 clones, of which 93% are seen a single time; about 5% belongs to the top ten. The material sequenced was CD8+ T cells sorted from blood. These receptors came from a human donor in good health.

This clone has just one count. The CDR3 coding sequence is TGTGCCACCAGCACCTCGTGGGGACAAACTTCCGGGGAGCTGTTTTTT. Translated: CATSTSWGQTSGELFF. The rearrangement joins TRBV15 to TRBJ2-2; perhaps TRBD1 as D (6 bases). V gave up 4 bases and J gave up 6 bases, with 18 bases separating them. CDR3 length equals 16 residues. Germline CDR1 is LNHNV and CDR2 is YYDKDF (reference sequence).

The chain carries TRBV9 and TRBJ2-1; D not resolved. This CDR3 is 14 amino acids long. Germline V gene data show CDR1 as SGDLS and CDR2 as YYNGEE. With 3 bases removed from V and 5 bases from J, the gap between germline ends came to 12 bases. The CDR3 loop is CASSAPPDNNEQFF. The CDR3 DNA reads TGTGCCAGCAGCGCGCCCCCCGACAACAATGAGCAGTTCTTC. Filled out from reference TRBV9 and TRBJ2-1, the complete variable domain reads DSGVTQTPKHLITATGQRVTLRCSPRSGDLSVYWYQQSLDQGLQFLIQYYNGEERAKGNILERFSAQQFPDLHSELNLSSLELGDSALYFCASSAPPDNNEQFFGPGTRLTVL.

A few counts support this clone. The CDR3 loop is CASSIDGNTEAFF. In nucleotides, the CDR3 is TGTGCCAGTAGTATAGATGGGAACACTGAAGCTTTCTTT. The chain combines TRBV19 with TRBJ1-1; D not resolved. There are 13 residues in the CDR3. V lost 0 bases and J 1 base, leaving 3 bases between the germline ends. Per the germline V gene, CDR1 is LNHDA and CDR2 is SQIVND (reference sequence).

The genes are TRBV7-9 and TRBJ1-2, with 10 bases that match TRBD1. Looked up from germline, CDR1 is SEHNR and CDR2 is FQNEAQ (reference sequence). The CDR3 is 16 amino acids. V was pared by 5 bases and J by 9 bases, with 15 bases of the junction left unmatched. The CDR3: CASSHDPDRGPARYTF. CDR3 DNA sequence: TGTGCCAGCAGCCACGACCCCGACAGGGGGCCGGCCCGCTACACCTTC. The variable domain in full, completed from reference TRBV7-9 and TRBJ1-2, reads DTGVSQNPRHKITKRGQNVTFRCDPISEHNRLYWYRQTLGQGPEFLTYFQNEAQLEKSRLLSDRFSAERPKGSFSTLEIQRTEQGDSAMYLCASSHDPDRGPARYTFGSGTRLTVV.

The table lists this clone with a few counts. This rearrangement joins TRBV9 to TRBJ1-1; D is unclear. Trimming pared 6 bases from V and 5 bases from J, leaving 2 bases between. CDR3 length: 9 residues. Per germline, CDR1 SGDLS and CDR2 YYNGEE. The CDR3 DNA sequence: TGTGCCAGCATGACTGAAGCTTTCTTT. Protein product: CASMTEAFF.

This rearrangement joins TRBV29-1 to TRBJ2-3, with 10 bases fitting TRBD2. The junction had 17 bases not matched to a gene; V was cut back by 4 bases and J by 1 base. The germline CDR1 and CDR2 sequences are SQVTM and ANQGSEA. The CDR3 runs to 19 residues. CDR3 loop: CSVGPGGLAGVWGTDTQYF. The CDR3 coding sequence is TGCAGCGTTGGACCCGGCGGGCTAGCGGGGGTCTGGGGCACAGATACGCAGTATTTT.

A single count supports this clone. This chain joins TRBV11-1 and TRBJ2-6; the D is unclear. CDR1 and CDR2 from the germline V gene are SGHAT and FQDESV (reference sequence). The CDR3 runs 15 residues. The V end was cut by 2 bases, the J end by 0 bases, with 5 bases between. CDR3 loop: CASSLSVSGANVLTF. The CDR3 nucleotides are TGTGCCAGCAGCTTATCAGTCTCTGGGGCCAACGTCCTGACTTTC.

This chain connects TRBV7-9 to TRBJ1-4; no clear D. Germline CDR1 reads SEHNR; CDR2 reads FQNEAQ (reference sequence). This CDR3 spans 13 amino acids. Trimming took off 1 base at V and 2 bases at J, with 2 bases between the two ends. The CDR3 loop reads CASSLVTNEKLFF. CDR3 in DNA: TGTGCCAGCAGCTTAGTTACTAATGAAAAACTGTTTTTT.

The chain carries TRBV5-6 and TRBJ2-2, with unresolved D. The CDR3 covers 13 residues. Germline V lookup: CDR1 SGHDT, CDR2 YYEEEE. V shed 1 base and J shed 7 bases, with 8 bases lying between them. CDR3 region: CASSLFSSGELFF. CDR3 nucleotides: TGTGCCAGCAGCTTGTTTAGCAGCGGGGAGCTGTTTTTT.

The chain employs TRBV30 and TRBJ2-7; 9 positions agree with TRBD1. The germline V gene has CDR1 GTSNPN and CDR2 SVGIG (reference sequence). This CDR3 comprises 14 residues. V lost 1 base, J lost 3 bases, and 4 bases stayed unmatched. CDR3 DNA sequence: TGTGCCTGGAGTGAGGGGACAGGGTACTACGAGCAGTACTTC. As protein: CAWSEGTGYYEQYF. The whole variable domain, remainder taken from reference TRBV30 and TRBJ2-7, is SQTIHQWPATLVQPVGSPLSLECTVEGTSNPNLYWYRQAAGRGLQLLFYSVGIGQISSEVPQNLSASRPQDRQFILSSKKLLLSDSGFYLCAWSEGTGYYEQYFGPGTRLTVT.

V usage is TRBV19 and J usage is TRBJ2-1; D is perhaps TRBD1 (6 bases). Germline CDR1 reads LNHDA; CDR2 reads SQIVND (reference sequence). This CDR3 spans 14 amino acids. CDR3: CACSGTSPLNEQFF. Here the CDR3 DNA reads TGTGCTTGCTCCGGGACATCGCCTTTGAATGAGCAGTTCTTC.

The CDR3 bases are TGTGCCAGCAGCTTTGGGGTGGGCGTCTCCTACAATGAGCAGTTCTTC. Amino acid sequence: CASSFGVGVSYNEQFF. This chain connects TRBV11-2 to TRBJ2-1; D ambiguous. Looked up from germline, CDR1 is SGHAT and CDR2 is FQNNGV. There are 16 residues in the CDR3. Trimming took 3 bases from V and 0 from J, leaving 12 bases between them.

The chain combines TRBV5-4 with TRBJ1-4, with D unresolved. The V end lost 5 bases, the J end lost 0 bases, and 8 bases lay between the germline ends. The V gene's germline CDR1 is SGHNT and CDR2 YYREEE (reference sequence). The CDR3 spans 14 residues. CDR3 DNA: TGTGCCAGCAGGCCCGGGACAACTAATGAAAAACTGTTTTTT. Translation: CASRPGTTNEKLFF.

The CDR3 bases are TGTGCCCTTCGCGGGGACTCCTACGAGCAGTACTTC. This sequence encodes CALRGDSYEQYF. The chain couples TRBV6-1 to TRBJ2-7; D may be TRBD2 (6 bases). This CDR3 comprises 12 residues. The germline V and J ends were trimmed by 11 bases and 0 bases, with 11 bases remaining between them. Looked up from germline, CDR1 is MNHNS and CDR2 is SASEGT.

This clone was detected once. The chain employs TRBV12-5 and TRBJ2-7; 9 bases are a match to TRBD1. Trimming at V came to 6 bases and at J to 4 bases, leaving 10 bases not matched to a gene. The CDR3 consists of 15 residues. Germline values: CDR1 LGHNT, CDR2 FRNRAP. In nucleotides, the CDR3 is TGTGCTAGTGGCCCTGGGACAGGGAACGAGTACGAGCAGTACTTC. Its translation is CASGPGTGNEYEQYF.

This chain links TRBV29-1 with TRBJ1-2; D not certain. There are 11 residues in the CDR3. Deletions cut 6 bases from V and 8 bases from J, with 13 bases between. The V gene's germline CDR1 is SQVTM and CDR2 ANQGSEA. The CDR3 DNA is TGCAGCGTGCCCCTCCAGTTGGGCTACACCTTC. Its translation: CSVPLQLGYTF.

J is TRBJ2-1 and V is TRBV9; a possible D gene is TRBD2 (6 bases). CDR3 length: 13 residues. Trimming removed 3 bases from V and 8 bases from J, with 12 bases in between. Germline-derived CDR1 and CDR2 are SGDLS and YYNGEE. CDR3: CASSAGGVDEQFF. The CDR3 bases are TGTGCCAGCAGCGCGGGCGGGGTAGATGAGCAGTTCTTC. Looking up the rest from reference TRBV9 and TRBJ2-1 gives the full variable domain: DSGVTQTPKHLITATGQRVTLRCSPRSGDLSVYWYQQSLDQGLQFLIQYYNGEERAKGNILERFSAQQFPDLHSELNLSSLELGDSALYFCASSAGGVDEQFFGPGTRLTVL.

The chain combines TRBV30 with TRBJ1-6; D gene unclear. V dropped 4 bases and J dropped 14 bases, with 21 bases sitting between them. The CDR3 loop spans 14 amino acids. Per the germline V gene, CDR1 is GTSNPN and CDR2 is SVGIG (reference sequence). The CDR3 loop is CAWTGITLLWTLHF. The CDR3 coding sequence is TGTGCCTGGACAGGTATAACCCTTTTGTGGACCCTCCACTTT.

The V gene is TRBV10-3, the J gene TRBJ2-7, with D perhaps matching TRBD1 (5 bases). CDR3 length equals 12 residues. Trimming removed 10 bases at V and 0 bases at J, with 10 bases between. The germline V gene encodes CDR1 ENHRY and CDR2 SYGVKD. The CDR3 nucleotides read TGTGCCACAAGGACACCCTCCTACGAGCAGTACTTC. Amino acid sequence: CATRTPSYEQYF.

The chain links TRBV4-2 to TRBJ2-3; 8 bases fit TRBD2. The germline CDR1 and CDR2 sequences are LGHNA and YNFKEQ. Trimming removed 4 bases from V and 3 bases from J; junction bases left unmatched: 6. The CDR3 runs to 15 residues. The CDR3 sequence is CASSPTAGGTDTQYF. As DNA, the CDR3 is TGTGCCAGCAGCCCAACGGCGGGGGGAACAGATACGCAGTATTTT.

The chain carries TRBV4-2 and TRBJ2-3; D is tentatively TRBD1 or TRBD2 (6 bases each). Germline values: CDR1 LGHNA, CDR2 YNFKEQ. The CDR3 has 15 amino acids. With 3 bases removed from V and 0 bases from J, the gap between germline ends came to 10 bases. This chain's CDR3 is CASSHGGQSTDTQYF. The CDR3 DNA follows: TGTGCCAGCAGCCACGGGGGCCAGAGCACAGATACGCAGTATTTT.

CDR3 loop: CASSLLPGQGVGEQFF. The CDR3 nucleotides read TGCGCCAGCAGCCTCCTTCCAGGACAGGGGGTAGGGGAGCAGTTCTTC. The chain carries TRBV4-1 and TRBJ2-1; 10 nucleotides align to TRBD1. Germline CDR1 MGHRA, CDR2 YSYEKL. The CDR3 runs to 16 residues. V lost 4 bases and J lost 10; bases outside the gene matches: 13.

The chain uses TRBV6-6 and TRBJ2-7; D perhaps matches TRBD1 (5 bases). V lost 6 bases to trimming and J lost 3 bases, with 9 bases between them. The CDR3 spans 12 residues. Germline assignment: CDR1 MNHNY and CDR2 SVGAGI (reference sequence). CDR3 loop: CASRQGIYEQYF. The CDR3 DNA follows: TGTGCCAGCAGGCAGGGTATCTACGAGCAGTACTTC.

This clone occurred once. The genes are TRBV11-2 and TRBJ2-7; no clear D gene. CDR1 SGHAT and CDR2 FQNNGV come from the germline V gene. This CDR3 has 14 amino acids. Trimming stripped 1 base from V and 0 bases from J, with 7 bases between. The CDR3 region has the DNA TGTGCCAGCAGCTTAGGGGCCAGCTCCTACGAGCAGTACTTC. This gives the protein CASSLGASSYEQYF.

This chain links TRBV2 with TRBJ1-3; D may be TRBD1 (6 bases). From germline, CDR1 is SNHLY and CDR2 FYNNEI. The CDR3 is 13 amino acids. Trimming took 7 bases from V and 4 from J, leaving 11 bases between them. The CDR3 is CASMNRVGNTIYF. DNA for the CDR3: TGTGCCAGCATGAACAGGGTCGGAAACACCATATATTTT.

The chain carries TRBV9 and TRBJ2-1, with D possibly being TRBD2 (6 bases). With 0 bases removed from V and 2 bases from J, the gap between germline ends came to 15 bases. CDR1 is SGDLS, CDR2 YYNGEE, per germline. CDR3 length: 17 residues. The chain's CDR3 is CASSVGGLASPYNEQFF. For the CDR3, the DNA is TGTGCCAGCAGCGTAGGAGGGCTAGCGAGTCCCTACAATGAGCAGTTCTTC.

This clone was recorded only once. The chain couples TRBV7-3 to TRBJ2-1, with TRBD1 as a possible D gene (5 bases). Germline V gives CDR1 SGHTA, CDR2 FQGTGA. Trimming removed 5 bases from V and 0 bases from J, with 11 bases in between. CDR3 length: 15 amino acids. In DNA, the CDR3 is TGTGCCAGCAGCCTAGGGGTCCTCTCCTACAATGAGCAGTTCTTC. Its translation: CASSLGVLSYNEQFF.

The chain recombines TRBV11-2 with TRBJ2-3, with 9 bases fitting TRBD2. J was trimmed by 3 bases and V by 1 base; bases with no gene match: 8. CDR1 SGHAT and CDR2 FQNNGV come from the germline V gene. The CDR3 length is 17 residues. The CDR3 sequence: CASSLVGIAGATDTQYF. In nucleotides, the CDR3 is TGTGCCAGCAGCTTAGTGGGAATAGCGGGGGCGACAGATACGCAGTATTTT.

The chain combines TRBV4-2 with TRBJ1-5; weak D call: TRBD1 (6 bases). The CDR3 has 15 residues. V was cut by 0 bases and J by 3 bases, with 9 bases left in between. Germline-derived CDR1 and CDR2 are LGHNA and YNFKEQ. The CDR3 loop reads CASSQEQGTNQPQHF. The CDR3 region has the DNA TGTGCCAGCAGCCAAGAACAGGGAACCAATCAGCCCCAGCATTTT.